The rows below give T cell receptor beta chains drawn from one sample of a study of cytomegalovirus exposure and HLA in healthy donors. TCRdb keeps only in-frame clones here, not all; method: immunoSEQ multiplex PCR. The repertoire holds 100,000 to 150,000 clones, about four fifths seen once, with over 3% in the top ten. Sequenced input: PBMCs. The origin of the receptors is a woman aged 40 to 49 in good health and CMV-seropositive. CDR3s include the opening cysteine and the closing phenylalanine or tryptophan. D genes are given only for firm matches. Clone size appears in some rows only: once, few, many, or a class for an expanded clone.

v_gene,abundance,j_gene,d_gene,CDR3aa,CDR3nt
TRBV4-2,-,TRBJ2-1,-,CASSQRRDSYNEQFF,TGTGCCAGCAGCCAACGGCGGGACTCCTACAATGAGCAGTTCTTC
TRBV13,-,TRBJ2-1,TRBD2,CASSTLAGAGEQFF,TGTGCCAGCAGCACACTAGCGGGAGCTGGTGAGCAGTTCTTC
TRBV2,-,TRBJ1-1,-,CASREAGATEAFF,TGTGCCAGCAGGGAAGCAGGGGCCACTGAAGCTTTCTTT
TRBV5-4,-,TRBJ2-2,-,CASSLGHTNTGELFF,TGTGCCAGCAGCCTAGGACACACCAACACCGGGGAGCTGTTTTTT
TRBV5-1,once,TRBJ2-3,TRBD2,CASRSTSGYRDTQYF,TGCGCCAGCAGATCCACTAGCGGATATAGGGATACGCAGTATTTT
TRBV5-8,-,TRBJ2-7,TRBD2,CASSLSLAGFYEQYF,TGTGCCAGCAGCTTGTCTTTAGCGGGATTCTACGAGCAGTACTTC
TRBV27,-,TRBJ1-5,-,CARTRQPQHF,TGTGCCAGGACACGGCAGCCCCAGCATTTT
TRBV28,once,TRBJ2-3,TRBD1,CASSPLGQGYTDTQYF,TGTGCCAGCAGTCCCTTGGGACAGGGGTACACAGATACGCAGTATTTT
TRBV6-1,-,TRBJ2-1,TRBD2,CASSSGLAGGNEQFF,TGTGCCAGCAGCTCGGGACTAGCGGGAGGCAATGAGCAGTTCTTC
TRBV27,-,TRBJ2-1,TRBD2,CASSLLAGAGEQFF,TGTGCCAGCAGTTTACTAGCGGGAGCGGGTGAGCAGTTCTTC
TRBV2,-,TRBJ1-1,-,CASSEANTEAFF,TGTGCCAGCAGTGAGGCGAACACTGAAGCTTTCTTT
TRBV5-1,-,TRBJ2-3,TRBD2,CASSPGTSGAGDTQYF,TGCGCCAGCAGCCCTGGGACTAGCGGGGCGGGTGATACGCAGTATTTT
TRBV6-6,-,TRBJ2-2,-,CASSYEIDRAGELFF,TGTGCCAGCAGTTACGAAATAGATCGGGCCGGGGAGCTGTTTTTT
TRBV6-1,-,TRBJ2-7,TRBD1,CASSEIGNRGEQYF,TGTGCCAGCAGTGAAATTGGGAACAGGGGCGAGCAGTACTTC
TRBV7-8,-,TRBJ1-1,TRBD1,CASSRQGVEAFF,TGTGCCAGCAGCCGACAGGGGGTGGAAGCTTTCTTT
TRBV5-1,-,TRBJ1-2,TRBD1,CASSSGQGNGYTF,TGCGCCAGCAGCTCGGGACAGGGTAATGGCTACACCTTC
TRBV2,-,TRBJ1-1,-,CASSEREATEAFF,TGTGCCAGCAGTGAACGGGAGGCAACTGAAGCTTTCTTT
TRBV4-1,-,TRBJ2-7,TRBD1,CASSSRDRGVGQYF,TGCGCCAGCAGCTCCCGGGACAGGGGTGTAGGGCAGTACTTC
TRBV30,-,TRBJ2-3,TRBD2,CAWSILLAASTDTQYF,TGTGCCTGGAGTATTCTGCTAGCGGCTAGCACAGATACGCAGTATTTT
TRBV2,once,TRBJ2-1,-,CARSGDGNEQFF,TGTGCCAGGTCAGGGGACGGCAATGAGCAGTTCTTC
TRBV28,-,TRBJ1-4,-,CASSSRTDHNEKLFF,TGTGCCAGCAGTAGTCGGACAGACCATAATGAAAAACTGTTTTTT
TRBV2,-,TRBJ2-7,-,CASSGRRYEQYF,TGTGCCAGCAGTGGGAGAAGGTACGAGCAGTACTTC
TRBV5-1,-,TRBJ1-1,TRBD1,CASSGLGQGDTEAFF,TGCGCCAGCAGTGGTCTGGGACAGGGTGACACTGAAGCTTTCTTT
TRBV21-1,-,TRBJ1-1,-,CASSTRQGGTEAFF,TGTGCCAGCAGCACCAGACAGGGGGGTACTGAAGCTTTCTTT
TRBV14,-,TRBJ2-5,TRBD2,CASSHGPGGETQYF,TGTGCCAGCAGCCATGGACCCGGGGGGGAGACCCAGTACTTC
TRBV27,-,TRBJ1-2,TRBD1,CASSLGTGSANYYGYTF,TGTGCCAGCAGCCTAGGGACAGGAAGTGCTAACTATTATGGCTACACCTTC
TRBV5-4,-,TRBJ1-1,-,CASSQISGGISNTEAFF,TGTGCCAGCAGCCAAATATCGGGGGGGATCTCAAACACTGAAGCTTTCTTT